Listed below are T cell receptor beta chains from one sample, sequenced in a study of CD8 T cells in Susac syndrome. TCRdb re-called the immunoSEQ multiplex PCR reads with MiXCR, one entry per CDR3 protein. Here the sample spans 240,000 or so distinct CDR3 sequences, 90% to 96% being singletons. The sequenced sample was CD4+ T cells from PBMCs. Receptors originate from a human donor with Susac syndrome. Each CDR3 is given with its conserved first and last residue.

>TRBV11-2
CASSLRQTIPKADTQYF
>TRBV10-2
CATKTGGRPQHF
>TRBV14
CASSPHPGQGRYGYTF
>TRBV4-2
CASSQDYTNTEAFF
>TRBV12-5
CASGFQGKDGHSGANVLTF
>TRBV20-1
CSARVGQGGSDQPQHF
>TRBV6-5
CASSRTSTYEQYF
>TRBV6-6
CASSYPPGASGETQYF
>TRBV11-2
CASRRDRNNEQFF
>TRBV6-2/TRBV6-3
CASSLLAGAYNEQFF
>TRBV11-3
CASGTGNTAFF
>TRBV27
CASSLRGNTAYEQYF